This is a list of T cell receptor beta chains from one sample in a study of T cells in localized non-small cell lung cancer. Profiled with immunoSEQ multiplex PCR; TCRdb holds only in-frame clones, not every one. Of 75,000 to 80,000 clones listed, more than 70% are singletons. The specimen comprised peripheral blood, sampled before any cancer treatment. The receptors shown here come from a female donor over 55 with stage I lung adenocarcinoma. The CDR3 runs from the conserved cysteine through the conserved F or W. Part of the rows lack a size; the others show once, few, many or a class for expanded clones.

clone_size: -; j_call: TRBJ1-6; v_call: TRBV5-6; cdr3_aa: CASSFSRIYNSPLHF
clone_size: -; j_call: TRBJ2-5; v_call: TRBV7-9; cdr3_aa: CASSQDTPPRETQYF
clone_size: once; j_call: TRBJ2-1; v_call: TRBV7-9; cdr3_aa: CASSLGLAGRGRSYNEQFF
clone_size: -; j_call: TRBJ2-1; v_call: TRBV7-3; cdr3_aa: CASSPRQGEQFF
clone_size: -; j_call: TRBJ2-5; v_call: TRBV7-2; cdr3_aa: CASSFRETQYF
clone_size: once; j_call: TRBJ1-5; v_call: TRBV6-5; cdr3_aa: CASTADRNSNQPQHF
clone_size: -; j_call: TRBJ1-1; v_call: TRBV28; cdr3_aa: CASIPQGGNTEAFF
clone_size: -; j_call: TRBJ2-7; v_call: TRBV10-1; cdr3_aa: CASSQRTVRAYEQYF
clone_size: -; j_call: TRBJ1-5; v_call: TRBV19; cdr3_aa: CASSSPSGQGNQPQHF
clone_size: -; j_call: TRBJ2-7; v_call: TRBV5-3; cdr3_aa: CARSLLGFAYEQYF
clone_size: -; j_call: TRBJ2-1; v_call: TRBV19; cdr3_aa: CASGPRSLYNEQFF
clone_size: few; j_call: TRBJ1-1; v_call: TRBV9; cdr3_aa: CASSITGNTEAFF
clone_size: -; j_call: TRBJ2-1; v_call: TRBV2; cdr3_aa: CASSREYNEQFF
clone_size: -; j_call: TRBJ1-2; v_call: TRBV2; cdr3_aa: CASRTGPGGYTF